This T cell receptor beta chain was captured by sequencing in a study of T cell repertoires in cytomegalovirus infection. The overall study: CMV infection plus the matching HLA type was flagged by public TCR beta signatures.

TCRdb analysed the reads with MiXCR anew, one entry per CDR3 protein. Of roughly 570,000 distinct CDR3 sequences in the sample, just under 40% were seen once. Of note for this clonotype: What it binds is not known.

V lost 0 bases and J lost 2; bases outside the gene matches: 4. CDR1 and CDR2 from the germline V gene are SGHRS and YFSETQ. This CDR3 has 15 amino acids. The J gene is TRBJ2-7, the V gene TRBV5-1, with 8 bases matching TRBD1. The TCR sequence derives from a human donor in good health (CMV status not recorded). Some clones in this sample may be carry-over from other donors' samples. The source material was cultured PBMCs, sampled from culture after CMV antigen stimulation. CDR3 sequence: CASSLAGGVPYEQYF. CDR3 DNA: TGCGCCAGCAGCTTGGCAGGGGGCGTCCCCTACGAGCAGTACTTC.